The TCR beta chain under discussion was sequenced for a study of cytomegalovirus exposure and HLA in healthy donors (dated by TCRdb to 2016 to 2017). In the study overall: An earlier analysis of several hundred of the donors reported 250 to 300 Gb of sequence data and about 100 million unique TCR beta sequences from 150 million to 200 million T cells. Roughly 300 gigabases of sequencing data and 75 million to 85 million unique TCR sequences made up an early release that covered approximately 620 HLA-typed donors. Of the 300 to 400 genotyped donors, roughly 85% fell in the genetic ancestry cluster associated with self-reported Caucasian donors. The study was designed to test whether signatures of past pathogen exposure could be identified by cataloging public T cell receptors. The study profiled the T cell repertoires of approximately 700 subjects by immunosequencing and related them to cytomegalovirus serostatus. Besides the first cohort of roughly 700 subjects, a separate validation cohort made up of over a hundred different subjects was used. The study combined high-throughput TCR immunosequencing, statistical association of individual TCRs with disease status, and machine learning to predict cytomegalovirus infection status. A later analysis re-analyzed previously published TCR beta repertoires from 660 or so donors and added high-resolution HLA genotyping to study TCR occurrence patterns. The later analysis used no new phenotypic data to find candidate immune exposures, relying instead on TCR beta sequences and their occurrence across donors. In an earlier analysis of roughly 580 of the donors, high-throughput TCR beta sequencing was used to judge whether each TCR beta V gene segment behaved as functional or pseudogenic. Donor age, sex, ethnicity and CMV serostatus were collected together with the repertoire data. A later genetic analysis used genome-wide SNP genotypes for 398 of the 666 donors, treating that subset as a discovery cohort. All discovery cohort repertoires had been generated using a single sequencing platform. Class I and class II HLA loci were covered by the typing at four-digit resolution. The number of typed donors differed by locus: about 629-640 for A, B, C, DRB1 and DQB1; 522 for DQA1; over 600 for DPA1; and about 450 for DPB1. About five DR-DQ haplotypes were treated as single units for association and clustering because of strong linkage in the cohort. On average, around 240,000 unique TCR beta nucleotide sequences were sequenced per donor among about 400 genotyped donors of the cohort, with roughly 18% of those sequences being non-productive.

Library preparation used the immunoSEQ multiplex PCR assay. A mixture of 60 forward primers for TCR Vbeta segments and 13 reverse primers for TCR Jbeta segments was used in the multiplex PCR. The CDR3 region of rearranged TCR beta genes was amplified from genomic DNA with a multiplex PCR assay. The Illumina HiSeq System was used to sequence the amplified TCR beta libraries as 87-base-pair reads. The published analysis was carried out like this. In a later analysis, roughly 80 million unique TCR beta chains were counted across the approximately 640 repertoires, and roughly 9.9 million of these chains were shared by at least two donors. A nearest-neighbor algorithm error-corrected the raw reads and collapsed the reads into unique sequences, merging closely related sequences to remove PCR and sequencing errors. Alignment of CDR3 sequences to IMGT reference sequences was used to assign V, D and J gene segments. For a sequence to be retained, a match of at least six nucleotides to both a V gene segment and a J gene segment was required. A rearrangement was called productive if the CDR3 had no stop codons and remained in frame with V and J, and every other rearrangement was called non-productive. Following IMGT convention, CDR3 was defined as the stretch from the second conserved V-encoded cysteine to the conserved J-encoded phenylalanine. Sequences without an unambiguous match to a single V gene segment were excluded from the earlier analysis of about 640 of the donors. An earlier analysis of just under 600 of the donors called V segments functional above 56.7% productive rearrangements and segregating when the between-donor standard deviation exceeded 5%. A statistical classification framework was built to diagnose cytomegalovirus status from the catalog of TCR beta chain sequences. In a later analysis, V and J genes were assigned by comparing TCR nucleotide sequences against IMGT/GENE-DB human TR gene sequences. A later analysis assigned CDR3 sequences and most-parsimonious VDJ recombination scenarios with the TCRdist pipeline. In a later analysis, every TCR beta chain was defined by the combination of its CDR3 amino acid sequence and its V-gene family, and reads without a unique V-gene family were dropped. In a later analysis, approximately 590 highly shared, low-generation-probability nucleotide sequences were removed to address suspected cross-contamination and a sequencing artifact. A later analysis calculated a clonal expansion index for each public chain from normalized within-repertoire ranks of inferred template counts. A later analysis computed generation probabilities with a VDJ recombination model fitted to out-of-frame rearrangements, and checked the results against IGoR. A later analysis scored TCR-TCR, TCR-HLA and TCR-CMV co-occurrence with hypergeometric tests, applying a repertoire-size bias correction to TCR pairs. False discovery rates were estimated in a later analysis by permuting HLA or CMV assignments 20 times. A later analysis grouped co-occurring TCRs with DBSCAN, adding TCRdist sequence similarity when clustering within HLA-allele-positive subsets. Co-occurrence clustering excluded repertoires with fewer than 30,000 or more than 120,000 public chains, plus five with anomalous nucleotide sharing. Sourced from immuneACCESS, this table was stored by TCRdb with only in-frame sequences that have V and J called. A share of the clones is absent; for the studies checked, an unresolved V gene accounts for under half, and the remainder has no known explanation. V, J and clone size were drawn from that table, and D and trimming were deduced from the DNA. Per the sample table, the count is 25,000 to 40,000 clones. The biggest ten clones account for 3% to 4% of the sample.

V is cut by 5 bases and J by 4 bases, and the space between the germline ends is 17 bases. From the cysteine through the phenylalanine, the CDR3 covers 16 amino acids. Of the read, only the CDR3 DNA is kept; its 48 bases are in frame from base 1. Per the germline V gene, KGHSH is the CDR1 and LQKENI is the CDR2. On this clone itself: Its antigen is not yet known.

The cohort was made up of around 720 healthy bone marrow donors. At the time of sampling, all cohort members were nominally healthy, though unrecorded immune exposures were likely present. The donor tested CMV seronegative and was one of the 352 seronegative cohort members. Each donor provided a peripheral blood sample, and peripheral blood mononuclear cells were used for TCR beta sequencing. The Qiagen DNeasy Blood Extraction Kit was used to extract genomic DNA from the blood cell samples. Paper-wide results and their limitations: In the study, around 150 TCR beta chains were listed as associated with cytomegalovirus. Some IMGT-functional V segments, including TRBV6-2 and TRBV6-3, could not be distinguished by the 87-base-pair reads and were therefore excluded. Roughly uniform sequencing depth across donors was assumed in presence/absence analyses, although this assumption may not hold. At a false discovery rate of 0.05, a later analysis linked under 20,000 TCR beta sequences to specific HLA alleles. Cytomegalovirus status was reported to be diagnosed by the classifier with high specificity and sensitivity in both the original and validation cohorts. The earlier analysis of approximately 540 of the donors excluded over 15 rarely observed V segments, including chromosome 9 orphons, because counts were too low. Because some donors lacked HLA typing at each locus, the association tests relied only on the typed subset. For the cohort, immune exposure information was limited to CMV serostatus. Most TCR sequences were observed very rarely across donors, whereas some public TCRs were present in many individuals. In this cohort, only TCR beta chains were sequenced, and detectable features were limited by the absence of alpha or paired-chain data. Linkage disequilibrium might explain the correlated functional status among segregating V segments, but an unknown experimental factor could not be excluded. In a later genetic analysis, a missense DCLRE1C variant was associated with V-gene and J-gene trimming of TCR beta chains, and the association was replicated in an independent cohort. Most CMV-associated TCR beta chains appeared to be HLA-restricted in a later analysis, and the HLA associations seemed to be driven largely by CMV exposure. When HLA alleles, especially DR and DQ, strongly co-occurred, TCR associations were difficult to assign to individual alleles. According to a later genetic analysis, donors in an Asian-associated ancestry cluster had fewer N-insertions in productive TCRs than the approximately 650-donor mean. Three of the identified cytomegalovirus-associated TCR beta chains were confirmed in vitro to be specific for cytomegalovirus antigens. In a later analysis, the rate of TCR association differed among HLA loci, with DRB1 alleles having the most associated TCRs and HLA-C alleles having the fewest. Several of the top co-occurrence clusters appeared to be linked to parvovirus B19, influenza, CMV and Epstein-Barr virus, according to a later analysis. The authors suggested that the approach could potentially be generalized to other disease states and immunological phenotypes. In a later analysis, HLA-associated TCR beta chains were found to be more clonally expanded and to have lower generation probabilities than equally common non-associated chains. A group of highly shared sequence variants was considered likely to be a technical artifact of the sequencing pipeline. A further reported finding was that TCR beta sequences accurately predicted the HLA-A and HLA-B alleles for most subjects in the first cohort. In an earlier analysis of 587 of the donors, most TCR beta V segments were observed in productive rearrangements about 90% or about 30% of the time, broadly matching IMGT annotations.

The rearrangement combines TRBV18 with TRBJ1-4; TRBD1 might be the D gene, on 6 matching bases. The sequence came from a middle-aged man in good health and CMV-seronegative. What was sequenced was PBMCs. CDR3 region: CASSSRGQQSNEKLFF. The bases read TGTGCCAGCTCATCACGTGGACAGCAGAGTAATGAAAAACTGTTTTTT.